Shown below are 25 T cell receptor beta chains from a single sample sequenced in a study of cytomegalovirus exposure and HLA in healthy donors. Some clones are missing from TCRdb's copy, which holds only in-frame ones; the method was immunoSEQ multiplex PCR. The data show 100,000 to 150,000 clones, roughly 90% seen once. The specimen was PBMCs. The receptors were gathered from a woman aged 18 to 35 in good health and CMV-seronegative.

This chain links TRBV30 with TRBJ2-2, with TRBD1 as a possible D gene (5 bases). The germline V gene has CDR1 GTSNPN and CDR2 SVGIG (reference sequence). V lost 7 bases and J 0 bases, leaving 9 bases between the germline ends. The CDR3 loop spans 13 amino acids. The CDR3 loop is CALGHTNTGELFF. As DNA, the CDR3 is TGTGCCTTGGGGCACACGAACACCGGGGAGCTGTTTTTT. Based on the CDR3 plus reference TRBV30 and TRBJ2-2, the full variable domain is SQTIHQWPATLVQPVGSPLSLECTVEGTSNPNLYWYRQAAGRGLQLLFYSVGIGQISSEVPQNLSASRPQDRQFILSSKKLLLSDSGFYLCALGHTNTGELFFGEGSRLTVL.

This clone was seen repeatedly, ten times or more. As DNA, the CDR3 is TGTGCCAGCAGCTTCAATCAGGGGATGGACACTGAAGCTTTCTTT. As protein: CASSFNQGMDTEAFF. J is TRBJ1-1 and V is TRBV7-8; perhaps TRBD1 as D (6 bases). In germline, CDR1 is SGHVS, CDR2 FQNEAQ. Trimming left V 3 bases short and J 3 bases short, with 14 bases between. CDR3 length equals 15 residues.

The V and J genes are TRBV27 and TRBJ2-3; weak D call: TRBD2 (6 bases). V lost 7 bases, J lost 6 bases, and 11 bases lay in between. The CDR3 covers 12 residues. Germline CDR1 reads MNHEY; CDR2 reads SMNVEV (reference sequence). The CDR3 spells CASMAGWDTQYF. CDR3 coding DNA: TGTGCCAGCATGGCGGGATGGGATACGCAGTATTTT.

The genes are TRBV10-2 and TRBJ2-1; 8 bases are a match to TRBD1. From germline, CDR1 is WSHSY and CDR2 SAAADI. The CDR3 loop spans 14 amino acids. With 0 bases clipped from V and 12 bases from J, the junction kept 7 bases outside the gene matches. CDR3 coding DNA: TGCGCCAGCAGTGAGTCCCGACAGGGGTTGGGGCAGTTCTTC. Translation gives CASSESRQGLGQFF.

V and J are TRBV6-1 and TRBJ2-5, with a tentative D call TRBD1 (5 bases). Between the trimmed V and J ends, which lost 5 bases and 2 bases, there was a span of 12 bases. Looked up from germline, CDR1 is MNHNS and CDR2 is SASEGT. This CDR3 is built from 14 residues. Here the CDR3 reads CASSPGAIQETQYF. CDR3 coding DNA: TGTGCCAGCAGTCCTGGGGCTATACAAGAGACCCAGTACTTC.

The V call is TRBV19, the J call TRBJ2-2; 9 nucleotides match TRBD1. Germline assignment: CDR1 LNHDA and CDR2 SQIVND (reference sequence). The CDR3 length is 16 residues. The V segment lost 3 bases and the J segment 0 bases; nucleotides outside the gene matches: 2. In DNA, the CDR3 is TGTGCCAGTAGTATGTGGACAGGGGCGAACACCGGGGAGCTGTTTTTT. This sequence encodes CASSMWTGANTGELFF.

The chain links TRBV5-8 to TRBJ1-1, with D maybe TRBD1 (5 bases). The CDR3 consists of 15 residues. The germline V and J ends were trimmed by 1 base and 5 bases, with 15 bases remaining between them. Looked up from germline, CDR1 is SGHTS and CDR2 is YDEGEE. CDR3 DNA sequence: TGTGCCAGCAGCTTGAATCGGCAGGGAAGAACTGAAGCTTTCTTT. Its translation is CASSLNRQGRTEAFF.

Written as DNA, the CDR3 is TGTGCCAGCAGTCTCCGTATCGTCCACGAGCAGTACTTC. Protein product: CASSLRIVHEQYF. The chain recombines TRBV9 with TRBJ2-7, with unresolved D. There are 13 residues in the CDR3. The V end was cut by 5 bases, the J end by 5 bases, with 14 bases between. Germline assignment: CDR1 SGDLS and CDR2 YYNGEE.

The genes are TRBV7-6 and TRBJ2-1, with 11 bases identical to TRBD2. V lost 3 bases to trimming and J lost 4 bases; unmatched junction nucleotides: 5. The CDR3 totals 16 residues. CDR1 SGHVS and CDR2 FNYEAQ come from the germline V gene. The CDR3 nucleotides read TGTGCCAGCAGCTTGACACTAGCGGGAGTTTACAATGAGCAGTTCTTC. It yields the protein CASSLTLAGVYNEQFF.

The chain joins TRBV21-1 to TRBJ1-5; TRBD1 is the table's D call and was not checked against the DNA. TRBV21-1 constitutes a pseudogene. CDR3 length: 18 amino acids. The CDR3 bases are TGTGCCAGCAGCCCTACCCCGGGCAGGGGGCTGTGCAATCAGCCCCAGCATTTT. Protein product: CASSPTPGRGLCNQPQHF.

The V call is TRBV9, the J call TRBJ2-1, with 9 bases identical to TRBD2. Germline V gene lookup returns CDR1 SGDLS and CDR2 YYNGEE. This CDR3 is 14 amino acids long. Germline trimming cut 4 bases from V and 8 bases from J; bases unmatched to any gene: 7. Here the CDR3 reads CASSLRLAGYEQFF. The CDR3 nucleotides are TGTGCCAGCAGCCTTCGCCTAGCGGGGTATGAGCAGTTCTTC.

The V gene is TRBV19, the J gene TRBJ2-1; 8 nucleotides agree with TRBD2. This CDR3 has 14 amino acids. The junction had 8 bases not matched to a gene; V was cut back by 5 bases and J by 8 bases. CDR1 and CDR2 (germline): LNHDA, SQIVND (reference sequence). In DNA, the CDR3 is TGTGCCAGTAGTGCGGGACTAGGCTTCGATGAGCAGTTCTTC. The encoded protein is CASSAGLGFDEQFF.

This rearrangement joins TRBV11-2 to TRBJ2-1, with 10 bases identical to TRBD2. Germline CDR1 is SGHAT and CDR2 is FQNNGV. The length of the CDR3 is 16 residues. V dropped 5 bases and J dropped 5; count of bases not matched to a gene: 9. The CDR3 nucleotides read TGTGCCAGCAGCCCTCTAAGCGGGAGGGCAAACAATGAGCAGTTCTTC. This gives the protein CASSPLSGRANNEQFF.

The chain couples TRBV28 to TRBJ1-5; 9 nucleotides match TRBD1. The CDR3 sequence is 13 residues long. Trimming cost V 6 bases and J 5 bases; bases outside gene matches: 2. In germline, CDR1 is MDHEN, CDR2 SYDVKM. Here the CDR3 reads CASRGQGHQPQHF. Written as DNA, the CDR3 is TGTGCCAGCAGGGGACAGGGCCATCAGCCCCAGCATTTT.

This clone has just one count. The J gene is TRBJ1-1, the V gene TRBV27; D might be TRBD1 (5 bases). V gave up 6 bases and J gave up 8 bases, with 16 bases separating them. Germline values: CDR1 MNHEY, CDR2 SMNVEV (reference sequence). The CDR3 extends over 13 amino acids. CDR3 protein: CASSPRGRPEAFF. The CDR3 region has the DNA TGTGCCAGCAGCCCTCGGGGGAGGCCAGAAGCTTTCTTT.

The chain employs TRBV11-3 and TRBJ2-5, with 8 bases identical to TRBD2. The CDR3 extends over 15 amino acids. Looked up from germline, CDR1 is SGHNT and CDR2 is YENEEA. Trimming took 4 bases from V and 2 from J; bases not matched to a gene: 6. CDR3 sequence (DNA): TGTGCCAGCAGCTCGGGCGGGAGGAGGCAAGAGACCCAGTACTTC. Its protein product is CASSSGGRRQETQYF.

This chain uses TRBV12-5 with TRBJ1-2, with D maybe TRBD1 (5 bases). Germline CDR1 is LGHNT and CDR2 is FRNRAP. Trimming took 0 bases from V and 3 from J, leaving 14 bases between them. The CDR3 is 16 amino acids. The CDR3 DNA reads as TGTGCTAGTGGTTTGGTACCGTGGGGCCCGGACTATGGCTACACCTTC. Its translation: CASGLVPWGPDYGYTF.

The chain uses TRBV19 and TRBJ2-7; maybe TRBD2 (6 bases). Trimming removed 3 bases at V and 2 bases at J, with 14 bases between. This CDR3 has 15 residues. Germline CDR1 reads LNHDA; CDR2 reads SQIVND (reference sequence). The CDR3 coding sequence is TGTGCCAGTAGTATTGGAGGGAGTGGAACCTACGAGCAGTACTTC. Its translation is CASSIGGSGTYEQYF. Supplemented by reference TRBV19 and TRBJ2-7, the full variable domain reads DGGITQSPKYLFRKEGQNVTLSCEQNLNHDAMYWYRQDPGQGLRLIYYSQIVNDFQKGDIAEGYSVSREKKESFPLTVTSAQKNPTAFYLCASSIGGSGTYEQYFGPGTRLTVT.

V is TRBV4-1 and J is TRBJ2-1; D might be TRBD1 (5 bases). CDR3 length: 17 residues. The V and J ends lost 1 base and 8 bases respectively, with 21 bases between them. CDR1 MGHRA and CDR2 YSYEKL come from the germline V gene. The CDR3 protein is CASSQVGLGRQNDEQFF. CDR3 bases: TGCGCCAGCAGCCAAGTCGGGTTGGGCCGACAGAACGATGAGCAGTTCTTC.

The V and J genes are TRBV19 and TRBJ1-2, with 8 bases matching TRBD1. J gave up 3 bases and V 10 bases, and 7 bases lay outside the gene matches. The germline V gene has CDR1 LNHDA and CDR2 SQIVND (reference sequence). The CDR3 sequence is 13 residues long. The CDR3 sequence: CATSRGRDYGYTF. DNA for the CDR3: TGTGCCACCTCCAGGGGGCGCGACTATGGCTACACCTTC.

The V gene is TRBV10-3, the J gene TRBJ1-1, with 7 bases aligning to TRBD1. The CDR3 length is 15 residues. Per germline, CDR1 ENHRY and CDR2 SYGVKD. V lost 3 bases and J lost 1; bases outside the gene matches: 5. The chain's CDR3 is CAISDRDRENTEAFF. CDR3 DNA: TGTGCCATCAGTGACCGCGACAGGGAGAACACTGAAGCTTTCTTT.

CDR3 nucleotides: TGTGCCAGCAGCCGAACTAGCGGGAGCTCCTACGAGCAGTACTTC. It translates to CASSRTSGSSYEQYF. This sequence joins TRBV4-2 and TRBJ2-7, with TRBD2 identical over 11 bases. V lost 4 bases and J lost 0; bases outside the gene matches: 2. The CDR3 consists of 15 residues. The germline V gene has CDR1 LGHNA and CDR2 YNFKEQ.

This clone showed up just a few times. The chain combines TRBV6-4 with TRBJ2-1, with TRBD2 identical over 13 bases. This CDR3 has 15 amino acids. Germline CDR1 MRHNA, CDR2 SNTAGT. The V segment lost 3 bases and the J segment 4 bases; nucleotides outside the gene matches: 0. The CDR3 region has the DNA TGTGCCAGCAGTGAGGGACTAGCGGGGTACAATGAGCAGTTCTTC. Encoded protein: CASSEGLAGYNEQFF.

The V and J genes are TRBV30 and TRBJ2-1, with 11 bases lining up with TRBD2. After removal of 5 bases from V and 2 bases from J, the junction contained 2 bases not matched to a gene. In germline, CDR1 is GTSNPN, CDR2 SVGIG (reference sequence). This CDR3 region has 14 residues. CDR3 region: CAWAGLAAYNEQFF. The DNA of the CDR3 is TGTGCCTGGGCGGGACTAGCGGCCTACAATGAGCAGTTCTTC.

This sequence joins TRBV5-1 and TRBJ2-7, with 7 bases matching TRBD1. The CDR3 totals 13 residues. J gave up 3 bases and V 3 bases, and 3 bases lay outside the gene matches. Per the germline V gene, CDR1 is SGHRS and CDR2 is YFSETQ. CDR3 DNA sequence: TGCGCCAGCAGCTCTCGACAGGGCTACGAGCAGTACTTC. It translates to CASSSRQGYEQYF.